Listed below are T cell receptor beta chains from one sample, sequenced in a study of Ad26.COV2.S vaccination and SARS-CoV-2 variants. The repertoire was sequenced with immunoSEQ multiplex PCR; TCRdb's copy has only in-frame clones and lacks some. The table has more than 300,000 clones, around four fifths seen once. Sample: peripheral blood, taken in a trial of Ad26.COV2.S vaccine versus placebo. Every receptor here comes from a person between 18 and 65 years old who received the Ad26.COV2.S COVID-19 vaccine or a placebo. CDR3s include the opening cysteine and the closing phenylalanine or tryptophan. Fields, in order: J gene, V gene, clone size, D gene, CDR3 DNA, CDR3 protein. The D gene is left open where the match is weak. Expanded clones are given a class, and other clones once, few, many or no size at all.

TRBJ1-1	TRBV12-2	NA	NA	TGTGCAAGTCGCCGGTTTAGAAGTGTGGCTATGAACACTGAAGCTTTCTTT	CASRRFRSVAMNTEAFF
TRBJ2-3	TRBV7-2	NA	NA	TGTGCCAGCAGCTTAGCGGGGTACAGCACAGATACGCAGTATTTT	CASSLAGYSTDTQYF
TRBJ1-6	TRBV5-1	once	NA	TGCGCCAGCAGCTTGGCCCAGGCAGCCAGCTCCTATAATTCACCCCTCCACTTT	CASSLAQAASSYNSPLHF
TRBJ1-3	TRBV7-2	NA	NA	TGTGCCAGCAGCTTAGTTGTGGGGGGTGGAAACACCATATATTTT	CASSLVVGGGNTIYF
TRBJ2-5	TRBV2	few	TRBD2	TGTGCCAGCAGGGAGACTAGCGGGGGCCCAATGCGAGAGACCCAGTACTTC	CASRETSGGPMRETQYF
TRBJ2-3	TRBV7-2	NA	TRBD2	TGTGCCAGCATGATAGCGGGGGGGCCCACAGATACGCAGTATTTT	CASMIAGGPTDTQYF
TRBJ2-7	TRBV28	NA	NA	TGTGCCAGCAGTTACTTCCCCCAGGGGAGCTCCTACGAGCAGTACTTC	CASSYFPQGSSYEQYF
TRBJ2-5	TRBV18	NA	NA	TGTGCCAGCTCACCACCGGGACATCCTGGGCAAGAGACCCAGTACTTC	CASSPPGHPGQETQYF
TRBJ2-7	TRBV27	NA	TRBD1	TGTGCCAGCAGCCGGACAGGGAGATTCTCCTACGAGCAGTACTTC	CASSRTGRFSYEQYF
TRBJ1-2	TRBV5-1	few	TRBD1	TGCGCCAGCAGCTGGGGGACAGGCTATGGCTACACCTTC	CASSWGTGYGYTF
TRBJ1-2	TRBV12-3/TRBV12-4	NA	NA	TGTGCCAGCAGTTTTGAGGTTGTTGGCTACACCTTC	CASSFEVVGYTF
TRBJ2-5	TRBV6-5	NA	NA	TGTGCCAGCAGGAGCGTCGGGGCAGAGACCCAGTACTTC	CASRSVGAETQYF
TRBJ1-6	TRBV5-6	NA	NA	TGTGCCAGCAGCTTAAGAGGAAATTCACCCCTCCACTTT	CASSLRGNSPLHF
TRBJ2-5	TRBV29-1	NA	TRBD2	TGCAGCGTTTGGACTAGCGGGGGGAGAGGAGAGACCCAGTACTTC	CSVWTSGGRGETQYF
TRBJ2-7	TRBV5-1	NA	NA	TGCGCCAGCTGCCCCCTAGGCTATGCTGGGGATGAGCAGTACTTC	CASCPLGYAGDEQYF
TRBJ1-1	TRBV15	few	NA	TGTGCCACCAGCAGAGATAGGGCAGTCGGGGAAGCTTTCTTT	CATSRDRAVGEAFF
TRBJ1-5	TRBV27	NA	NA	TGTGCCAGCAGTTTACGGCAGGGCGGACAGCCCCAGCATTTT	CASSLRQGGQPQHF
TRBJ1-1	TRBV7-9	NA	TRBD1	TGTGCCAGCAGACCTAGACAGGGGGCGAACACTGAAGCTTTCTTT	CASRPRQGANTEAFF
TRBJ2-2	TRBV28	NA	NA	TGTGCCAGCGGCTCTGGTGACAGGGGAGGGGTTGGCACCGGGGAGCTGTTTTTT	CASGSGDRGGVGTGELFF
TRBJ1-1	TRBV5-4	NA	NA	TGTGCCAGCAGCCCTGGCGGTATGAACACTGAAGCTTTCTTT	CASSPGGMNTEAFF
TRBJ2-7	TRBV28	NA	NA	TGTGCCAGCAGTGGGGGAGGTCTATACGAGCAGTACTTC	CASSGGGLYEQYF
TRBJ2-3	TRBV30	NA	TRBD2	TGTGCCTGGAGAAGCACGGGGGGGACGGGAACGAATACGCAGTATTTT	CAWRSTGGTGTNTQYF
TRBJ1-1	TRBV12-3/TRBV12-4	NA	TRBD1	TGTGCCACCGGGGTCCAGGGGGCCGCTGAAGCTTTCTTT	CATGVQGAAEAFF
TRBJ1-2	TRBV9	NA	NA	TGTGCCAGCGGGAAACGGGACGAATTAAACTATGGCTACACCTTC	CASGKRDELNYGYTF
TRBJ2-3	TRBV9	NA	TRBD1	TGTGCCAGCAGCGCACAGCCGGGACAGGCGAAAAGCACAGATACGCAGTATTTT	CASSAQPGQAKSTDTQYF
TRBJ1-1	TRBV6-1	NA	NA	TGTGCCAGCAGTGAAATTCCCGAGAACACTGAAGCTTTCTTT	CASSEIPENTEAFF
TRBJ2-3	TRBV9	NA	NA	TGTGCCAGCAGCGTAGCTGGACACAGCACAGATACGCAGTATTTT	CASSVAGHSTDTQYF
TRBJ2-6	TRBV5-1	NA	NA	TGCGCCAGCAGCTTGAGGATAGGGAGGCATGGGGCCAACGTCCTGACTTTC	CASSLRIGRHGANVLTF
TRBJ2-7	TRBV5-1	NA	NA	TGCGCCAGCAGCGTTGGCCCCGGACAGTACTACGAGCAGTACTTC	CASSVGPGQYYEQYF
TRBJ1-3	TRBV28	NA	NA	TGTGCCAGCAGTTCGAATGGTGGAAACACCATATATTTT	CASSSNGGNTIYF
TRBJ2-3	TRBV2	NA	TRBD2	TGTGCCAGCAGTATAGCGGGGGATCGAACAGATACGCAGTATTTT	CASSIAGDRTDTQYF
TRBJ1-2	TRBV7-3	NA	TRBD1	TGTGCCAGCAGCCAGACCGGGACAGGGTATGGCTACACCTTC	CASSQTGTGYGYTF
TRBJ1-1	TRBV2	NA	TRBD1	TGTGCCAGCAGGATGGACAGGGTGGGGACTGAAGCTTTCTTT	CASRMDRVGTEAFF
TRBJ2-3	TRBV24-1	NA	TRBD1	TGTGCCACCAGTGCCCTGGGAGGGACAGGGGTTTCAGATACGCAGTATTTT	CATSALGGTGVSDTQYF
TRBJ1-5	TRBV10-3	NA	TRBD1	TGTGCCATCAGCGACACGGGACAGACCAATCAGCCCCAGCATTTT	CAISDTGQTNQPQHF
TRBJ2-7	TRBV27	few	NA	TGTGCCAGCAGTTTAGGCCACTTCTCCTACGAGCAGTACTTC	CASSLGHFSYEQYF
TRBJ2-3	TRBV7-2	NA	NA	TGTGCCAGTAAGATTCGGGGACAAGATACGCAGTATTTT	CASKIRGQDTQYF
TRBJ1-2	TRBV5-1	NA	TRBD1	TGCGCCAGCAGCACCGGGACAGACTACTATGGCTACACCTTC	CASSTGTDYYGYTF
TRBJ1-1	TRBV5-6	NA	TRBD1	TGTGCCAGCAGCTCCTGGACAGGCCGGTGGAACACTGAAGCTTTCTTT	CASSSWTGRWNTEAFF
TRBJ2-3	TRBV3-1/TRBV3-2	NA	TRBD1	TGTGCCAGTAAGACAGGGGCGGTAGGAACAGATACGCAGTATTTT	CASKTGAVGTDTQYF
TRBJ2-1	TRBV11-3	NA	NA	TGTGCCAGCAGCCCCCGGGAGAGCCCCCAGTTCTTC	CASSPRESPQFF
TRBJ2-7	TRBV7-9	NA	NA	TGTGCCAGCAGCGGGAGCTCCTACGAGCAGTACTTC	CASSGSSYEQYF
TRBJ2-7	TRBV3-1/TRBV3-2	once	TRBD1	TGTGCCAGCAGCCTTGCAGGACAGGGAGTCTACGAGCAGTACTTC	CASSLAGQGVYEQYF
TRBJ1-4	TRBV28	NA	NA	TGTGCCAGCAGGGGGCTCATCGGGGTAGCTGAAAAACTGTTTTTT	CASRGLIGVAEKLFF
TRBJ2-7	TRBV2	NA	TRBD2	TGTGCCAGCAGCCGACCCTCACTAGCGGACCTTGCCTACGAGCAGTACTTC	CASSRPSLADLAYEQYF
TRBJ1-1	TRBV19	NA	NA	TGTGCCAGTAGTATGTCCAGGGTCACTGAAGCTTTCTTT	CASSMSRVTEAFF
TRBJ1-2	TRBV2	NA	TRBD1	TGTGCCAGCAGGCCGTATGGGACAGCGAAGCCCTTTAACTATGGCTACACCTTC	CASRPYGTAKPFNYGYTF
TRBJ1-2	TRBV2	NA	NA	TGTGCCAGCAGTGAACTCAAAACACTAATGGGACATGGCGGCTACACCTTC	CASSELKTLMGHGGYTF
TRBJ2-5	TRBV28	NA	NA	TGTGCCAGCACCTTCCCGAGAGGGGGGAGAGAGACCCAGTACTTC	CASTFPRGGRETQYF
TRBJ2-7	TRBV5-4	NA	NA	TGTGCCAGCAGCTTGGGACAGTCTATCTCCTACGAGCAGTACTTC	CASSLGQSISYEQYF
TRBJ2-1	TRBV5-4	NA	TRBD2	TGTGCCAGCCTTGAGCGGGGGGGCATTAATGAGCAGTTCTTC	CASLERGGINEQFF
TRBJ2-7	TRBV6-5	NA	NA	TGTGCCAGCAGGGACTTTTACGAGCAGTACTTC	CASRDFYEQYF
TRBJ1-1	TRBV27	NA	TRBD1	TGTGCCAGCAGTTCCCTCGACAGGGGGGTGAACACTGAAGCTTTCTTT	CASSSLDRGVNTEAFF
TRBJ2-1	TRBV9	once	NA	TGTGCCAGCAGTGCACAGGCATTCTCCTACAATGAGCAGTTCTTC	CASSAQAFSYNEQFF